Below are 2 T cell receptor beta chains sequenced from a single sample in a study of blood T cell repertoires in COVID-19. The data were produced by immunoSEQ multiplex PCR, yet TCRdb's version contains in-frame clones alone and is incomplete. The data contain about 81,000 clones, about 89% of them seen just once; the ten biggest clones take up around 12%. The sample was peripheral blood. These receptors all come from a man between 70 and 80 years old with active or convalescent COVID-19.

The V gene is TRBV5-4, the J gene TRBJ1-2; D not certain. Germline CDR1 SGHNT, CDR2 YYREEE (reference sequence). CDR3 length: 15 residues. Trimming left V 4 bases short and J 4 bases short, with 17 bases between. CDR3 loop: CASSPEQEVGYGYTF. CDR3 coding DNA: TGTGCCAGCAGCCCCGAACAAGAGGTCGGCTATGGCTACACCTTC.

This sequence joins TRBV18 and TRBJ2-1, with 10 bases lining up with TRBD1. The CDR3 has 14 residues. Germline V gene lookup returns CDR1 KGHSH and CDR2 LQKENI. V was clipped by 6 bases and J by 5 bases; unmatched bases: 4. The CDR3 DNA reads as TGTGCCAGCTCTTCCGGGACAGGGGACAATGAGCAGTTCTTC. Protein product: CASSSGTGDNEQFF.